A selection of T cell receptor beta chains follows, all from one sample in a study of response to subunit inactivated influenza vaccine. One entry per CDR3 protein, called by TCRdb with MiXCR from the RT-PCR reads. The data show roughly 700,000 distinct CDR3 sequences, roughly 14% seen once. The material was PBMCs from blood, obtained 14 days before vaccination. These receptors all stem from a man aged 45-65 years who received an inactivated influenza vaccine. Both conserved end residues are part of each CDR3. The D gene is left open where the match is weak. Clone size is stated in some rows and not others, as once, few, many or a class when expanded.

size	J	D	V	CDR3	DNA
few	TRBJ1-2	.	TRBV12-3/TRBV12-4	CASSGGGGRIGGYTF	TGTGCCAGCAGTGGGGGCGGGGGGCGAATTGGTGGCTACACCTTC
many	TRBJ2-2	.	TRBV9	CASSVAPDYRTGELFF	TGTGCCAGCAGCGTAGCCCCAGACTACAGGACCGGGGAGCTGTTTTTT
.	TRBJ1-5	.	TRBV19	CASSVDGNQPQHF	TGTGCCAGTAGCGTGGACGGAAATCAGCCCCAGCATTTT
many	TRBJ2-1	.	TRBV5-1	CASSPRRAYNEQFF	TGCGCCAGCAGCCCCAGACGCGCCTACAATGAGCAGTTCTTC
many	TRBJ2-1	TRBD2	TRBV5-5	CASSLPTSGIDNEQFF	TGTGCCAGCAGCTTGCCCACTAGCGGAATCGACAATGAGCAGTTCTTC
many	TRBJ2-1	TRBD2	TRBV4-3	CASSQDGGSSYNEQFF	TGCGCCAGCAGCCAAGACGGGGGGAGCTCCTACAATGAGCAGTTCTTC
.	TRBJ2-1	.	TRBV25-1	CASSEYVGLKDNEQFF	TGTGCCAGCAGTGAATACGTAGGCCTAAAGGACAATGAGCAGTTCTTC
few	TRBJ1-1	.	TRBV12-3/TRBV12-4	CASSRVGRGVAFF	TGTGCCAGCAGTAGGGTCGGACGAGGGGTGGCTTTCTTT
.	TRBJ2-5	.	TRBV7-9	CASRSNNGETQYF	TGTGCCAGCAGATCAAATAATGGGGAGACCCAGTACTTC
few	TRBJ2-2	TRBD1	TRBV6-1	CASSDTGAPNTGELFF	TGTGCCAGCAGTGACACAGGGGCACCGAACACCGGGGAGCTGTTTTTT
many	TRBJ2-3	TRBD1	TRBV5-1	CASSLARGKDTQYF	TGCGCCAGCAGCTTGGCCAGGGGGAAGGATACGCAGTATTTT
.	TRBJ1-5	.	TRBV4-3	CASSQGPRWQPQHF	TGCGCCAGCAGCCAAGGGCCCCGCTGGCAGCCCCAGCATTTT
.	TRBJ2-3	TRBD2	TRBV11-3	CASSLDRGGDADTQYF	TGTGCCAGCAGCTTAGATCGGGGGGGCGACGCAGATACGCAGTATTTT
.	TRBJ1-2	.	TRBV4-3	CASSQDPAVNYGYTF	TGCGCCAGCAGCCAAGATCCCGCAGTTAACTATGGCTACACCTTC
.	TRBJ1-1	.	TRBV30	CAWSPRSLATEAFF	TGTGCCTGGAGTCCCCGGTCTCTTGCCACTGAAGCTTTCTTT
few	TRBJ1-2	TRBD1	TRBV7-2	CASSSHRGIGYTF	TGTGCCAGCAGCTCCCACAGGGGTATTGGCTACACCTTC